One sample yielded the 17 T cell receptor beta chains listed below, sequenced in a study of control samples from healthy donors and cancer patients. The assay was immunoSEQ multiplex PCR, and TCRdb's table has in-frame clones only and misses some. The sample records 100,000 to 150,000 clones, around 86% being singletons. The sample taken for sequencing was blood. The receptors come from a man aged 40-55 years in good health.

This clone was recorded once. J is TRBJ1-1 and V is TRBV7-2; D remains unclear. V was clipped by 5 bases and J by 1 base, with 17 bases between them. Germline loops: CDR1 SGHTA, CDR2 FQGNSA. This CDR3 region has 16 residues. The CDR3 spells CASSHIGMGRNTEAFF. The CDR3 DNA sequence: TGTGCCAGCAGCCATATCGGGATGGGCCGGAACACTGAAGCTTTCTTT.

Only one count was recorded for this clone. The chain links TRBV7-6 to TRBJ1-2, with 10 bases lining up with TRBD1. The CDR3 extends over 14 amino acids. CDR1 is SGHVS, CDR2 FNYEAQ, per germline. The trim removed 5 bases at V and 4 bases at J, leaving 4 bases unmatched. The CDR3 region has the DNA TGTGCCAGCAGCGACCGGGACAGGGGCTATGGCTACACCTTC. As protein: CASSDRDRGYGYTF.

The J gene is TRBJ1-5, the V gene TRBV11-3; D may be TRBD1 (6 bases). V shed 1 base and J shed 9 bases, with 13 bases lying between them. Germline V lookup: CDR1 SGHNT, CDR2 YENEEA. The CDR3 extends over 14 amino acids. The CDR3 DNA reads TGTGCCAGCAGCTTAGTAGGGGGTTCGGGGCCCCAGCATTTT. Residues: CASSLVGGSGPQHF.

J is TRBJ2-2 and V is TRBV9; D gene ambiguous. The V and J ends lost 0 bases and 7 bases respectively, with 10 bases between them. CDR1 is SGDLS, CDR2 YYNGEE, per germline. This CDR3 contains 14 residues. The CDR3 nucleotides are TGTGCCAGCAGCGTAGTTTGGGGTTACGGGGAGCTGTTTTTT. It is translated as CASSVVWGYGELFF.

V gene TRBV18 combines with J gene TRBJ1-3, with no clear D. Trimming removed 1 base from V and 0 bases from J, with 4 bases in between. Germline CDR1 and CDR2: KGHSH and LQKENI. The CDR3 runs 14 residues. This CDR3 reads CASSPQNSGNTIYF. As DNA, the CDR3 is TGTGCCAGCTCACCACAAAACTCTGGAAACACCATATATTTT.

DNA of the CDR3: TGTGCCAGCAGCAAAACTAGTACCGAGACCCAGTACTTC. Its translation is CASSKTSTETQYF. This sequence joins TRBV5-4 and TRBJ2-5; a weak D match, TRBD2 (5 bases). Germline CDR1 and CDR2: SGHNT and YYREEE (reference sequence). Trimming removed 4 bases at V and 5 bases at J, with 12 bases between. This CDR3 is built from 13 residues.

This clone has only a few counts. V gene TRBV2 combines with J gene TRBJ2-4; 9 nucleotides match TRBD1. Unmatched junction bases numbered 8, after V lost 5 bases and J lost 6 bases. Looked up from germline, CDR1 is SNHLY and CDR2 is FYNNEI. The CDR3 has 15 residues. The CDR3 is CASSLNLGQGNIQYF. The CDR3 region has the DNA TGTGCCAGCAGTCTTAACTTGGGACAGGGAAACATTCAGTACTTC.

CDR3 in DNA: TGTGCCAGCAGCTTGGAACAGGGGGCAGGAGAGCAGTACTTC. It encodes CASSLEQGAGEQYF. The genes are TRBV5-6 and TRBJ2-7; 9 bases align to TRBD1. The junction had 5 bases not matched to a gene; V was cut back by 0 bases and J by 7 bases. The CDR3 extends over 14 amino acids. Germline V CDR1 and CDR2: SGHDT, YYEEEE.

The chain carries TRBV4-3 and TRBJ1-1; 7 bases fit TRBD1. The germline gives CDR1 LGHNA, CDR2 YSLEER. The J segment lost 8 bases and the V segment lost 3 bases, leaving 12 bases of the junction unmatched. CDR3 length: 15 residues. CDR3 coding DNA: TGCGCCAGCAGCCATCTCACCCGCGGGACAGAAGAAGCTTTCTTT. The encoded protein is CASSHLTRGTEEAFF.

The sample holds a few counts of this clone. The J gene is TRBJ1-5, the V gene TRBV6-4, with D unresolved. Deletions cut 4 bases from V and 4 bases from J, with 11 bases between. The CDR3 length is 14 residues. CDR1 is MRHNA, CDR2 SNTAGT, per germline. CDR3: CASSAQAQNQPQHF. In nucleotides, the CDR3 is TGTGCCAGCAGTGCTCAGGCTCAAAATCAGCCCCAGCATTTT.

The chain joins TRBV7-2 to TRBJ2-1; 9 bases are shared with TRBD1. The CDR3 spans 15 residues. Trimming cost V 1 base and J 4 bases; bases outside gene matches: 2. The germline gives CDR1 SGHTA, CDR2 FQGNSA. This chain's CDR3 is CASSLGTGVYNEQFF. In DNA, the CDR3 is TGTGCCAGCAGCTTAGGGACAGGGGTATACAATGAGCAGTTCTTC.

The rearrangement joins TRBV19 to TRBJ1-2; 8 nucleotides match TRBD1. This CDR3 has 15 residues. V dropped 9 bases and J dropped 5; count of bases not matched to a gene: 14. Germline assignment: CDR1 LNHDA and CDR2 SQIVND (reference sequence). As DNA, the CDR3 is TGTGCCAGCTACGATACAGGGGGAAAATATTATGGCTACACCTTC. Translating it yields CASYDTGGKYYGYTF. The whole variable domain, filled in from reference TRBV19 and TRBJ1-2, reads DGGITQSPKYLFRKEGQNVTLSCEQNLNHDAMYWYRQDPGQGLRLIYYSQIVNDFQKGDIAEGYSVSREKKESFPLTVTSAQKNPTAFYLCASYDTGGKYYGYTFGSGTRLTVV.

The chain recombines TRBV6-5 with TRBJ1-1, with no clear D. Trimming left V 5 bases short and J 10 bases short, with 14 bases between. This CDR3 is built from 12 residues. The germline gives CDR1 MNHEY, CDR2 SVGAGI. CDR3 in DNA: TGTGCCAGCAGTACAGACAAAACGAGAGCTTTCTTT. Its protein product is CASSTDKTRAFF.

V and J are TRBV6-6 and TRBJ1-2; unclear D gene. The V end lost 2 bases, the J end lost 5 bases, and 9 bases lay between the germline ends. Germline loops: CDR1 MNHNY, CDR2 SVGAGI (reference sequence). The CDR3 extends over 13 amino acids. The CDR3 DNA reads TGTGCCAGCAGTTACGACGGAGGATATGGCTACACCTTC. It is translated as CASSYDGGYGYTF.

This clone was seen once. The chain is built from TRBV9 and TRBJ2-3; the D call may be TRBD1 or TRBD2 (7 bases each). Per germline, CDR1 SGDLS and CDR2 YYNGEE. The CDR3 is made up of 16 amino acids. Trimming took off 3 bases at V and 6 bases at J, with 20 bases between the two ends. The CDR3 sequence is CASSEGPTGRADTQYF. CDR3 bases: TGTGCCAGCAGCGAGGGCCCGACAGGGAGGGCGGATACGCAGTATTTT.

The chain carries TRBV3-1 (or the pseudogene TRBV3-2) and TRBJ2-3; D assignment may be TRBD1 or TRBD2 (6 bases each). This CDR3 is 15 amino acids long. V shed 4 bases and J shed 1 base, with 12 bases lying between them. Germline CDR1 reads LGHDT; CDR2 reads YNNKEL (reference sequence). The CDR3 DNA reads as TGTGCCAGCAGCCCCTACAGGGAGGGCACAGATACGCAGTATTTT. It encodes CASSPYREGTDTQYF.

This rearrangement joins TRBV3-1 (or the pseudogene TRBV3-2) to TRBJ2-1; 8 nucleotides line up with TRBD1. The germline V gene has CDR1 LGHDT and CDR2 YNNKEL (reference sequence). The CDR3 covers 18 residues. V lost 2 bases and J lost 7; bases outside the gene matches: 16. CDR3: CASSQPSGSRGRWNEQFF. CDR3 DNA sequence: TGTGCCAGCAGCCAACCCTCGGGTAGCAGGGGGCGTTGGAATGAGCAGTTCTTC.